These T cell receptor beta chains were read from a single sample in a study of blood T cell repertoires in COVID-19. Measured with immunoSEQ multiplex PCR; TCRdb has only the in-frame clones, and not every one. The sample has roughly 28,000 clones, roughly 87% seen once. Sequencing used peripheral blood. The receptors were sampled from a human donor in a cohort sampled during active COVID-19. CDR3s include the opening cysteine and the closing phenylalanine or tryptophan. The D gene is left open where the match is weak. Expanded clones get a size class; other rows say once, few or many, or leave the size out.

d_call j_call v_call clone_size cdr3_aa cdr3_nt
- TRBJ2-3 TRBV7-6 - CASTLGGGGPTDTQYF TGTGCCAGCACCCTAGGTGGGGGGGGGCCCACAGATACGCAGTATTTT
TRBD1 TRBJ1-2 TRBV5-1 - CASSLLDRVDGYTF TGCGCCAGCAGCTTACTCGACAGGGTGGATGGCTACACCTTC
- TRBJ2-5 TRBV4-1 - CASSRHNKGGGETQYF TGCGCCAGCAGCAGGCATAATAAGGGAGGCGGGGAGACCCAGTACTTC
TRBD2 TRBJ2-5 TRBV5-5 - CASSLESGSSKTQYF TGTGCCAGCAGCTTGGAGAGCGGGAGTTCGAAGACCCAGTACTTC
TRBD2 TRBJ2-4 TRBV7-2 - CASSSRGGDKNIQYF TGTGCCAGCAGCTCCCGGGGGGGGGACAAAAACATTCAGTACTTC
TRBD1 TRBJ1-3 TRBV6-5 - CASSRGTGGGNTIYF TGTGCCAGCAGTCGCGGGACAGGGGGTGGAAACACCATATATTTT
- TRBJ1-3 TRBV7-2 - CASSLLPRQISGNTIYF TGTGCCAGCAGCCTCCTCCCCCGCCAGATCTCTGGAAACACCATATATTTT
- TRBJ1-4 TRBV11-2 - CASSNPTAEAVRKLFF TGTGCCAGCAGCAATCCAACGGCAGAGGCAGTTCGAAAACTGTTTTTT
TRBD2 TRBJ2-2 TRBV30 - CAWSVLAGATGELFF TGTGCCTGGAGTGTACTAGCGGGAGCCACCGGGGAGCTGTTTTTT
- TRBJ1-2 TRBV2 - CASSDNRRTSF TGTGCCAGCAGTGATAACAGGCGCACATCCTTC
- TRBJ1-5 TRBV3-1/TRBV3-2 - CASSLRGRGRSDGPQHF TGTGCCAGCAGCCTCAGAGGCAGGGGCCGCTCGGACGGGCCCCAGCATTTT
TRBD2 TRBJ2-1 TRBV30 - CAWRRTSGVSNEQFF TGTGCCTGGAGGCGGACTAGCGGGGTCTCCAATGAGCAGTTCTTC
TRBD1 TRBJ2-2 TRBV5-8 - CASSSPGTGSAGELFF TGTGCCAGCAGCAGTCCCGGGACAGGGTCCGCCGGGGAGCTGTTTTTT
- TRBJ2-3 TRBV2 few CASSEGPWAGTDTQYF TGTGCCAGCAGTGAGGGTCCATGGGCCGGCACAGATACGCAGTATTTT
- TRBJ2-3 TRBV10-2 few CASSDPDTQYF TGCGCCAGCAGTGATCCGGATACGCAGTATTTT
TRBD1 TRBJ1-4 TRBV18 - CASSPRQGPNEKLFF TGTGCCAGCTCACCACGACAGGGACCTAATGAAAAACTGTTTTTT
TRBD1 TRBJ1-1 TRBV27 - CASSQDRVGNTEAFF TGTGCCAGCAGTCAGGACAGGGTTGGTAACACTGAAGCTTTCTTT
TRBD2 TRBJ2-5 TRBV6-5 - CASSSSGGLETQYF TGTGCCAGCAGCTCTAGCGGGGGGCTGGAGACCCAGTACTTC
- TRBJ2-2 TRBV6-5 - CASRTKGSGELFF TGTGCCAGCAGGACAAAGGGGTCAGGGGAGCTGTTTTTT
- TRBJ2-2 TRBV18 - CASSPGDSRAGELFF TGTGCCAGCTCTCCGGGAGATTCGAGGGCCGGGGAGCTGTTTTTT
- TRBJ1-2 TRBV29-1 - CSVEDPDRYGYTF TGCAGCGTTGAAGATCCGGACAGATATGGCTACACCTTC
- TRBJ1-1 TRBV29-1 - CSVLAGLNTEAFF TGCAGCGTTCTGGCGGGGTTGAACACTGAAGCTTTCTTT
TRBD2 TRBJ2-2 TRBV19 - CASSLAGVGTGELFF TGTGCCAGTAGTCTAGCGGGAGTGGGCACCGGGGAGCTGTTTTTT
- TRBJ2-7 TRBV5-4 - CASSLAHSYEQYF TGTGCCAGCAGCTTGGCCCATTCCTACGAGCAGTACTTC
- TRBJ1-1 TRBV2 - CASTFEEVTEAFF TGTGCCAGCACCTTCGAAGAGGTTACTGAAGCTTTCTTT
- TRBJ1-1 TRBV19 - CASSIWPNTEAFF TGTGCCAGTAGTATATGGCCGAACACTGAAGCTTTCTTT
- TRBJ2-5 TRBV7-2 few CASSSALGAGGQETQYF TGTGCCAGCAGCTCCGCCCTAGGCGCCGGGGGCCAAGAGACCCAGTACTTC
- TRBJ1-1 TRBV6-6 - CASSYASNTEAFF TGTGCCAGCAGTTACGCGTCTAACACTGAAGCTTTCTTT
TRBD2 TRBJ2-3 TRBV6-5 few CASSTLAGGGDTQYF TGTGCCAGCAGTACCTTAGCGGGAGGAGGAGATACGCAGTATTTT
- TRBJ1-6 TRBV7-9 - CAAASSPDNSPLHF TGTGCCGCCGCCAGTAGCCCTGATAATTCACCCCTCCACTTT
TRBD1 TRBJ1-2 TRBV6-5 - CASSGTGIMSYTF TGTGCCAGCAGCGGGACAGGGATTATGAGCTACACCTTC
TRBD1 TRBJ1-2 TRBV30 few CAWVRDRPRGYTF TGTGCCTGGGTAAGGGACAGGCCTCGAGGCTACACCTTC
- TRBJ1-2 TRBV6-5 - CASEDRLYGYTF TGTGCCAGCGAAGACAGGCTCTATGGCTACACCTTC
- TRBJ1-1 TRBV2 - CASRWRTEAFF TGTGCCAGCAGGTGGCGGACTGAAGCTTTCTTT
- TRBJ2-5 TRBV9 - CASSGQLETQYF TGTGCCAGCAGCGGACAACTGGAGACCCAGTACTTC
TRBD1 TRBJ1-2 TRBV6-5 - CASSYSTGGFGYTF TGTGCCAGCAGTTACTCGACAGGGGGCTTTGGCTACACCTTC
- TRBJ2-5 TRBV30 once CAWTPRNQETQYF TGTGCCTGGACCCCCAGGAATCAAGAGACCCAGTACTTC
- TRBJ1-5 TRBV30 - CAWSKGGGQPQHF TGTGCCTGGAGTAAGGGGGGGGGTCAGCCCCAGCATTTT
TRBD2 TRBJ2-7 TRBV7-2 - CASSLMGLAAVSSYEQYF TGTGCCAGCAGCTTAATGGGACTAGCGGCCGTTAGCTCCTACGAGCAGTACTTC
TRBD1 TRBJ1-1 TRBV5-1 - CASSLDGQGNTEAFF TGCGCCAGCAGCTTAGATGGACAGGGGAACACTGAAGCTTTCTTT
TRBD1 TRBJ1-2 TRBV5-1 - CASSLVEGTGGDGYTF TGCGCCAGCAGCTTGGTAGAGGGCACAGGGGGAGATGGCTACACCTTC
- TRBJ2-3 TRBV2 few CASRVGRSTDTQYF TGTGCCAGCAGGGTCGGTCGGAGCACAGATACGCAGTATTTT
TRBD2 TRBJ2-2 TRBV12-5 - CASADSGRPTGELFF TGTGCTAGTGCCGATAGCGGGAGACCCACCGGGGAGCTGTTTTTT
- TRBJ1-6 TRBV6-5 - CATKEGSSYNSPLHF TGTGCCACAAAGGAGGGGAGCTCCTATAATTCACCCCTCCACTTT
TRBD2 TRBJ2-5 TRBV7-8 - CASQGLVYETQYF TGTGCCAGTCAGGGACTAGTGTATGAGACCCAGTACTTC
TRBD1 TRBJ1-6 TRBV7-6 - CASSSSGQGNSPLHF TGTGCCAGTTCATCCTCGGGACAGGGGAACTCACCCCTCCACTTT
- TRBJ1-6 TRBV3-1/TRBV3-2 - CASSLDSLSSYNSPLHF TGTGCCAGCAGCTTGGACAGCCTGAGCTCCTATAATTCACCCCTCCACTTT
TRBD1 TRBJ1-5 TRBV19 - CASTRDREGQPQHF TGTGCCAGTACCCGGGACAGGGAGGGTCAGCCCCAGCATTTT